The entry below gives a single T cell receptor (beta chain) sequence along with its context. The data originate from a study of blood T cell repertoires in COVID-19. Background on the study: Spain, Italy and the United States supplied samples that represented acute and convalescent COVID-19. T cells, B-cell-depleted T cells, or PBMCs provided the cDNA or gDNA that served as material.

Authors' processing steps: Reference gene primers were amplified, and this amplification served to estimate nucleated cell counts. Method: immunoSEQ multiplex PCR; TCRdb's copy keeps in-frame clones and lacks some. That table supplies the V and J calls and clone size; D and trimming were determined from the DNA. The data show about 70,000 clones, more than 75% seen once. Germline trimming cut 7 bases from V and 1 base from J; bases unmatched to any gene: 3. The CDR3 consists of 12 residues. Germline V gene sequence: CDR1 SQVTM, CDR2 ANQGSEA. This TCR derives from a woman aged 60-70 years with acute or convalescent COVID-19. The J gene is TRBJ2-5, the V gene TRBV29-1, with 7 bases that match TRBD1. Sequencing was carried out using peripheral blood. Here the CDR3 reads CSARQGQETQYF. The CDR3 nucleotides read TGCAGCGCCCGACAGGGCCAAGAGACCCAGTACTTC.